The sequence of this TCR beta chain was determined in a study of blood T cell repertoires in COVID-19. Whole-study context: Samples came from the United States, Italy and Spain, spanning acute and convalescent COVID-19. From T cells, B-cell-depleted T cells, or PBMCs came the material, which was cDNA or gDNA.

Patients at the Seattle site were enrolled during active infection and followed longitudinally. The CDR3 is made up of 15 amino acids. Germline CDR1 KGHSH, CDR2 LQKENI. J lost 3 bases, V lost 5 bases, and 3 bases had no gene match. Per the authors' pipeline: Amplifying reference gene primers gave estimates of nucleated cell counts. Assay used: immunoSEQ multiplex PCR; TCRdb lists only in-frame clones, some missing. V and J calls and clone size are as listed in that table; D and trimming were resolved from the DNA. Counted here are roughly 180,000 clones, about four fifths occurring once; the ten biggest clones make up more than 7%.

The chain uses TRBV18 and TRBJ2-7, with 14 bases identical to TRBD2. This receptor was taken from a woman aged 60-75 years with COVID-19, enrolled during active disease. The sequencing input was peripheral blood. In DNA, the CDR3 is TGTGCCAGCTCAGAAGGACTAGCGGGAGGCTACGAGCAGTACTTC. Protein product: CASSEGLAGGYEQYF. Filled out from reference TRBV18 and TRBJ2-7, the complete variable domain reads NAGVMQNPRHLVRRRGQEARLRCSPMKGHSHVYWYRQLPEEGLKFMVYLQKENIIDESGMPKERFSAEFPKEGPSILRIQQVVRGDSAAYFCASSEGLAGGYEQYFGPGTRLTVT.